Below, 3 T cell receptor beta chains from the same sample are listed, as sequenced in a study of blood T cell repertoires in COVID-19. Some clones are missing from TCRdb's copy, which holds only in-frame ones; the method was immunoSEQ multiplex PCR. The table lists some 120,000 clones, 70% to 85% of them singletons, with more than 9% in the top ten. Source material: peripheral blood. The source is a woman aged 60-75 years with acute or convalescent COVID-19.

This clone was picked up a small number of times. The chain uses TRBV7-9 and TRBJ1-2; possibly TRBD1 for D (6 bases). Trimming cost V 3 bases and J 0 bases, with 11 bases left between them. CDR3 length: 15 residues. Germline lookup yields CDR1 SEHNR and CDR2 FQNEAQ (reference sequence). This chain's CDR3 is CASSFLGTTNYGYTF. The CDR3 DNA reads as TGTGCCAGCAGCTTTCTGGGGACAACTAACTATGGCTACACCTTC.

The chain couples TRBV2 to TRBJ1-4, with 7 bases matching TRBD1. CDR3 length: 13 residues. Germline trimming cut 5 bases from V and 11 bases from J; bases unmatched to any gene: 8. The germline V gene encodes CDR1 SNHLY and CDR2 FYNNEI. The CDR3 bases are TGTGCCAGCAGTCTAGGACAGGTTGGGAAACTGTTTTTT. Translating it yields CASSLGQVGKLFF.

The chain uses TRBV10-3 and TRBJ1-4, with 7 bases aligning to TRBD1. Losses at the gene ends were 0 bases for V and 8 bases for J; bases not matched to a gene: 9. The CDR3 has 16 residues. The germline gives CDR1 ENHRY, CDR2 SYGVKD. The CDR3 DNA is TGTGCCATCAGTGAGTCGATGGGCAGGGGGGAAGAAAAACTGTTTTTT. Its translation is CAISESMGRGEEKLFF.